This record concerns one T cell receptor (beta chain) sequence. The source of the sample is a study of blood T cell repertoires in COVID-19. Germline CDR1 is SGHVS and CDR2 is FQNEAQ. The CDR3 covers 14 residues. V was pared by 4 bases and J by 0 bases, with 8 bases between. Clones were read by immunoSEQ multiplex PCR, and TCRdb kept only the in-frame ones, dropping some. The repertoire holds 210,000 or so clones, with approximately 90% as singletons. V and J are TRBV7-8 and TRBJ2-3; D remains unclear. The sequence came from a man aged 30 to 39 with COVID-19, enrolled during active disease. Source material: peripheral blood. For the CDR3, the DNA is TGTGCCAGCAGCTATTCAGTCAGCACAGATACGCAGTATTTT. It encodes CASSYSVSTDTQYF. The full variable domain, rest sourced from reference TRBV7-8 and TRBJ2-3, is GAGVSQSPRYKVAKRGQDVALRCDPISGHVSLFWYQQALGQGPEFLTYFQNEAQLDKSGLPSDRFFAERPEGSVSTLKIQRTQQEDSAVYLCASSYSVSTDTQYFGPGTRLTVL.